A selection of T cell receptor beta chains follows, all from one sample in a study of blood T cell repertoires in COVID-19. Method: immunoSEQ multiplex PCR; TCRdb's copy keeps in-frame clones and lacks some. In the table there are some 460,000 clones, around nine tenths of which are singletons. The sequencing sample was made of PBMCs or T cells enriched from blood (not recorded which). The origin of the receptors is a woman between 18 and 29 years old with acute COVID-19. Both conserved end residues are part of each CDR3. The D gene is left open where the match is weak. Only some rows state a clone size, as once, few, many or a class for expanded clones.

j_gene	d_gene	abundance	v_gene	CDR3nt	CDR3aa
TRBJ2-5	TRBD2	-	TRBV7-8	TGTGCCAGCAGCTTAAAGAAAAAGACTAGCGGGATAAAAGAGACCCAGTACTTC	CASSLKKKTSGIKETQYF
TRBJ1-1	-	once	TRBV18	TGTGCCAGCTCGCCTACGGGACAAGAAGCTTTCTTT	CASSPTGQEAFF
TRBJ2-1	TRBD2	-	TRBV7-2	TGTGCCAGCACCTGGACTAGCGGGAGTACGCAGTTCTTC	CASTWTSGSTQFF
TRBJ2-1	TRBD2	few	TRBV9	TGTGCCAGCAGTCCGGGGGGAGGGCCAAGTAATGAGCAGTTCTTC	CASSPGGGPSNEQFF
TRBJ1-2	-	few	TRBV9	TGTGCCAGCAGCGACCCGGGACATAGCTATGGCTACACCTTC	CASSDPGHSYGYTF
TRBJ1-4	-	-	TRBV3-1/TRBV3-2	TGTGCCAGCAGCAGGGGACTTGGTATGGAGAGTGGGACTAATGAAAAACTGTTTTTT	CASSRGLGMESGTNEKLFF
TRBJ1-2	TRBD1	once	TRBV27	TGTGCCAGCAGTCACAGGGGGCGCAACTATGGCTACACCTTC	CASSHRGRNYGYTF
TRBJ2-7	TRBD2	-	TRBV15	TGTGCCACCAGCAGAGAAGGCGGGAGGGCGGAGGAGCAGTACTTC	CATSREGGRAEEQYF
TRBJ1-5	-	-	TRBV28	TGTGCCAGCAACTCCATCGGGGACTTTAATAGCAATCAGCCCCAGCATTTT	CASNSIGDFNSNQPQHF
TRBJ2-7	-	-	TRBV4-1	TGCGCCAGCAGCCAAGAAGGAGGGTCCGAATACTACGAGCAGTACTTC	CASSQEGGSEYYEQYF
TRBJ2-2	-	-	TRBV11-2	TGTGCCAGCAGCTTCAGGGAGAACACCGGGGAGCTGTTTTTT	CASSFRENTGELFF
TRBJ2-3	TRBD1	-	TRBV7-2	TGTGCCAGCAGCTTAGCGGGACAGAGCACAGATACGCAGTATTTT	CASSLAGQSTDTQYF
TRBJ2-7	TRBD1	-	TRBV2	TGTGCCAGCAGGGAGACAGGGATCGGGGAGCAGTACTTC	CASRETGIGEQYF
TRBJ1-2	-	-	TRBV5-1	TGCGCCAGCAGCTTGGGCCGACTGGGCTACACCTTC	CASSLGRLGYTF
TRBJ1-5	-	-	TRBV12-3/TRBV12-4	TGTGCCAGCAGTTTGGGAGGCCAGCCCCAGCATTTT	CASSLGGQPQHF
TRBJ2-1	-	-	TRBV4-1	TGCGCCAGCAGCCAAGATCTCGAGCGCCTAAGCTCCTACAATGAGCAGTTCTTC	CASSQDLERLSSYNEQFF
TRBJ1-4	-	-	TRBV29-1	TGCAGCGTTCTCCCACAGGGCAGGGAAAAACTGTTTTTT	CSVLPQGREKLFF
TRBJ1-6	TRBD1	-	TRBV7-9	TGTGCCAGCAGCACAGGACAGGCAGCGCGCTCCTATAATTCACCCCTCCACTTT	CASSTGQAARSYNSPLHF
TRBJ1-5	TRBD1	-	TRBV30	TGTGCCTGGACGACAGGGGTTGGCAATCAGCCCCAGCATTTT	CAWTTGVGNQPQHF
TRBJ2-1	-	-	TRBV6-2/TRBV6-3	TGTGCCAGCAGCCGAATCAGGGGAGGGAGCCACAATGAGCAGTTCTTC	CASSRIRGGSHNEQFF
TRBJ1-2	-	-	TRBV5-6	TGTGCCAGCAGCTACAGGCACCCCAACTATGGCTACACCTTC	CASSYRHPNYGYTF
TRBJ2-3	TRBD2	-	TRBV27	TGTGCCAGCACGTCCGCGCCGAACGCGGGAGGCTGCACAGATACGCAGTATTTT	CASTSAPNAGGCTDTQYF
TRBJ2-1	TRBD2	-	TRBV7-2	TGTGCCAGCAGCTTAAGGGCTAGCGGGAGAGGGAATGAGCAGTTCTTC	CASSLRASGRGNEQFF
TRBJ1-2	-	-	TRBV6-5	TGTGCCAGCAGTACGGGGGTTGGCTACACCTTC	CASSTGVGYTF
TRBJ2-7	TRBD2	-	TRBV24-1	TGTGCCACCAGTGAGTCTAGCGGAACCTACGAGCAGTACTTC	CATSESSGTYEQYF
TRBJ2-5	TRBD2	-	TRBV28	TGTGCCAGCAGTTTACGGCTAGCGGTCGAAGAGACCCAGTACTTC	CASSLRLAVEETQYF
TRBJ1-1	-	-	TRBV11-3	TGTGCCAGCAGCCTTTCCGCGGGCACTGAAGCTTTCTTT	CASSLSAGTEAFF
TRBJ2-7	TRBD1	-	TRBV23-1	TGCGCCAGCAGTCAATCGGGCTACAGGGGACCGGGGTACGAGCAGTACTTC	CASSQSGYRGPGYEQYF
TRBJ1-3	-	-	TRBV12-5	TGTGCTAGTGGTTTGGTACAGGGTGCTGGAAACACCATATATTTT	CASGLVQGAGNTIYF
TRBJ1-5	-	-	TRBV2	TGTGCCAGCGGGGGGATAAGGGGTCTTGATAGCAATCAGCCCCAGCATTTT	CASGGIRGLDSNQPQHF
TRBJ2-1	TRBD2	-	TRBV9	TGTGCCAGCGCCGGGACTAGCTCCTACAATGAGCAGTTCTTC	CASAGTSSYNEQFF
TRBJ1-6	-	-	TRBV28	TGTGCCAGCAGTCCTCTGAATTCACCCCTCCACTTT	CASSPLNSPLHF
TRBJ2-7	TRBD2	-	TRBV11-2	TGTGCCAGCAGCTTAGACAGGGCGGGAGGGGACGAGCAGTACTTC	CASSLDRAGGDEQYF
TRBJ2-3	-	-	TRBV27	TGTGCCAGCAGTCTAACGACAGTTGCTACGCAGTATTTT	CASSLTTVATQYF
TRBJ2-7	-	-	TRBV6-5	TGTGCCAGCGACAGCCAGAGGTACGAGCAGTACTTC	CASDSQRYEQYF
TRBJ1-5	-	-	TRBV2	TGTGCCAGCAGGGACACCAAAAGAGATACCAATCAGCCCCAGCATTTT	CASRDTKRDTNQPQHF
TRBJ1-2	-	many	TRBV11-1	TGTGCCAGCAGCTTGTACTCAGGGGATGGCTACACCTTC	CASSLYSGDGYTF
TRBJ2-6	TRBD1	-	TRBV19	TGTGCCAGTAGTAAACGACAGGGGTCAGGGGCCAACGTCCTGACTTTC	CASSKRQGSGANVLTF
TRBJ1-1	-	-	TRBV12-3/TRBV12-4	TGTGCCAGCAGCGTAACCGGGAACACTGAAGCTTTCTTT	CASSVTGNTEAFF
TRBJ1-6	-	-	TRBV9	TGTGCCAGCAGCGTAGGACAGGCTAATTCACCCCTCCACTTT	CASSVGQANSPLHF
TRBJ1-4	TRBD1	-	TRBV28	TGTGCCAGCAGCTCAGGGACAGCCCCAACTAATGAAAAACTGTTTTTT	CASSSGTAPTNEKLFF
TRBJ2-2	-	-	TRBV6-5	TGTGCCAGCAGTTACCGGGTAGCCGGGGAGCTGTTTTTT	CASSYRVAGELFF
TRBJ1-2	TRBD1	-	TRBV6-5	TGTGCCAGCAGAAGGGGACAGGGAGGCTATGGCTACACCTTC	CASRRGQGGYGYTF
TRBJ2-1	TRBD2	-	TRBV11-2	TGTGCCAGCAGCCTTCGACTAGCGGGAGACAATGAGCAGTTCTTC	CASSLRLAGDNEQFF
TRBJ2-6	-	few	TRBV5-5	TGTGCCAGCAGCCGGGAAGCCGGGGCCAACGTCCTGACTTTC	CASSREAGANVLTF